These T cell receptor beta chains were read from a single sample in a study of patients and donors after allogeneic stem cell transplantation. Each CDR3 protein is one row after TCRdb ran MiXCR on the RT-PCR reads. The repertoire has hundreds of thousands of distinct CDR3 sequences, roughly 16% of them found once; the top ten carry 6.5% to 7.5%. The sequencing sample was made of blood, either unsorted or a sorted T cell fraction (not recorded which). These receptors all come from a human donor who was either an allogeneic HSCT recipient or a stem cell or donor lymphocyte infusion donor (not recorded which). It is not recorded whose cells these are; they may come from a transplant donor. The CDR3 runs from the conserved cysteine through the conserved F or W. Fields, in order: V gene, J gene, clone size, D gene, CDR3 protein, CDR3 DNA. D genes are given only for firm matches. Not all rows give a size; the values are once, few, many and, for expanded clones, a class.

TRBV7-6,TRBJ1-4,few,NA,CASSQRGGAEKLFF,TGTGCCAGCAGCCAAAGGGGGGGGGCGGAAAAACTGTTTTTT
TRBV6-5,TRBJ1-4,few,TRBD1,CASSSGQPAPKLFF,TGTGCCAGCAGTTCGGGACAGCCAGCCCCAAAACTGTTTTTT
TRBV24-1,TRBJ2-2,NA,TRBD1,CATSQTGGMVNTGELFF,TGTGCCACCAGTCAGACAGGGGGTATGGTGAACACCGGGGAGCTGTTTTTT
TRBV11-2,TRBJ2-1,few,NA,CASRSLAPSSYNEQFF,TGTGCCAGCAGATCCCTCGCGCCCAGCTCCTACAATGAGCAGTTCTTC
TRBV3-1,TRBJ1-5,few,NA,CASSQGVRGQPQHF,TGTGCCAGCAGCCAAGGGGTCAGGGGTCAGCCCCAGCATTTT
TRBV5-5,TRBJ2-7,few,NA,CASRPGPHNLYEQYF,TGTGCCAGCAGACCCGGGCCACACAATCTCTACGAGCAGTACTTC
TRBV9,TRBJ2-2,NA,TRBD2,CASSTPASGRHTGELFF,TGTGCCAGCAGCACCCCTGCCAGCGGGAGACACACCGGGGAGCTGTTTTTT
TRBV7-3,TRBJ2-7,few,TRBD1,CASREVAQGNYEQYF,TGTGCCAGCAGGGAGGTCGCACAGGGGAACTACGAGCAGTACTTC
TRBV12-3/TRBV12-4,TRBJ1-5,few,NA,CASSDQGYSNQPQHF,TGTGCCAGCAGCGACCAGGGATATAGCAATCAGCCCCAGCATTTT
TRBV7-2,TRBJ1-4,NA,TRBD1,CASSLAPGGALRKLFF,TGTGCCAGCAGCTTAGCGCCAGGGGGCGCTTTGAGAAAACTGTTTTTT
TRBV20-1,TRBJ2-7,many,NA,CSASPGYTPYEQYF,TGCAGTGCTAGCCCGGGATATACACCCTACGAGCAGTACTTC
TRBV7-9,TRBJ1-1,NA,NA,CAIKPQNTEAFF,TGTGCCATCAAACCGCAGAACACTGAAGCTTTCTTT
TRBV6-1,TRBJ2-3,NA,NA,CASTSEGGGTQYF,TGTGCCAGCACCTCGGAGGGGGGCGGTACGCAGTATTTT
TRBV4-2,TRBJ2-1,many,TRBD2,CASRQAGGPVEQFF,TGTGCCAGCAGACAAGCGGGAGGGCCGGTTGAGCAGTTCTTC
TRBV20-1,TRBJ2-1,many,NA,CSAPARGGHYNEQFF,TGCAGTGCACCTGCTCGGGGTGGCCACTACAATGAGCAGTTCTTC
TRBV27,TRBJ1-2,NA,NA,CASKMGSASGYTF,TGTGCCAGCAAGATGGGGTCGGCATCGGGCTACACCTTC
TRBV6-5,TRBJ2-7,few,NA,CASSYSGGLSYEQYF,TGTGCCAGCAGTTACTCCGGGGGGCTTTCCTACGAGCAGTACTTC
TRBV20-1,TRBJ2-7,NA,NA,CSARPPARAASYEQYF,TGCAGTGCTAGACCCCCCGCGAGGGCGGCGTCCTACGAGCAGTACTTC
TRBV6-5,TRBJ2-3,NA,NA,CASSYGGATDTQYF,TGTGCCAGCAGTTACGGCGGGGCCACAGATACGCAGTATTTT
TRBV29-1,TRBJ2-7,NA,NA,CSTRDSRAGQYF,TGCAGCACGAGGGACAGCCGAGCGGGGCAGTACTTC
TRBV3-1,TRBJ2-5,NA,NA,CASRAGRSFRETQYF,TGTGCCAGCCGGGCCGGACGGTCCTTTCGGGAGACCCAGTACTTC
TRBV20-1,TRBJ1-1,NA,NA,CSARSPVNTEAFF,TGCAGTGCTAGGTCCCCGGTGAACACTGAAGCTTTCTTT
TRBV12-3/TRBV12-4,TRBJ2-1,many,TRBD2,CASISYPQREVNEQFF,TGTGCCAGCATATCATATCCACAGCGGGAGGTCAATGAGCAGTTCTTC
TRBV11-2,TRBJ1-1,NA,TRBD1,CASSLGYRTGGAFF,TGTGCCAGCAGCTTAGGATACCGGACAGGGGGAGCTTTCTTT
TRBV5-1,TRBJ1-1,NA,TRBD1,CASSFMNRGTEAFF,TGCGCCAGCAGCTTTATGAACAGGGGCACTGAAGCTTTCTTT
TRBV9,TRBJ1-1,NA,NA,CASSVDGGTNTEAFF,TGTGCCAGCAGCGTAGATGGGGGAACGAACACTGAAGCTTTCTTT
TRBV10-3,TRBJ2-3,NA,NA,CAISEGGYGTDTQYF,TGTGCCATCAGCGAGGGGGGGTACGGCACAGATACGCAGTATTTT
TRBV4-1,TRBJ2-1,many,NA,CASSQGWGSYEQFF,TGCGCCAGCAGCCAAGGCTGGGGTTCCTATGAGCAGTTCTTC
TRBV7-3,TRBJ2-1,NA,NA,CASSPGAGRGYYNEQFF,TGTGCCAGCAGCCCCGGGGCCGGCAGGGGTTACTACAATGAGCAGTTCTTC
TRBV20-1,TRBJ2-1,NA,NA,CSARVGGEQFF,TGCAGTGCTAGGGTCGGAGGTGAGCAGTTCTTC